The T cell receptor beta chain described here comes from a study of shared clonotypes between healthy human individuals. Study context: Samples came from a couple of female and three male donors aged 18 to 49.

Donation came from healthy HIV-negative adults that had no recent acute infections or vaccinations. Sequenced by immunoSEQ multiplex PCR; TCRdb stores in-frame clones only, minus some. The repertoire includes 2 million or so clones, roughly 94% of them detected once, and 0.1% to 0.15% sits in the top ten. As to this clone: Its antigen is unidentified.

Study-wide results and limits: Naive CD4 clonotype sharing across a handful of donors was about 5.3%.

Losses at the gene ends were 3 bases for V and 4 bases for J; bases not matched to a gene: 13. CDR1 and CDR2 (germline): LGHNA, YNFKEQ. This CDR3 has 20 residues. This TCR derives from a man between 18 and 35 years old in good health. Sequencing was performed on naive CD4+ T cells sorted from blood. Documented subset: CD45RA+ positively selected. The rearrangement joins TRBV4-2 to TRBJ2-1; TRBD2 matches at 15 bases. CDR3 coding DNA: TGTGCCAGCAGCCAGCGCCCGGGACTAGCGGGAGGAGGGATTTACAATGAGCAGTTCTTC. Its protein is CASSQRPGLAGGGIYNEQFF.